Following are 6 T cell receptor beta chains from one sample sequenced in a study of cytomegalovirus exposure and HLA in healthy donors. The PCR was carried out with 60 Vbeta primers and 13 Jbeta primers. Repertoires were generated with immunoSEQ multiplex PCR, while TCRdb's copy carries only in-frame clones and drops some. The table lists about 130,000 clones, about 15% of them singletons, with about 3% in the top ten. The material sequenced was PBMCs. The source is a female donor in good health and CMV-seropositive.

This chain joins TRBV28 and TRBJ2-3; D not resolved. From germline, CDR1 is MDHEN and CDR2 SYDVKM. CDR3 length: 15 amino acids. V lost 3 bases and J lost 4, with 14 bases in between. CDR3 coding DNA: TGTGCCAGCAGTTTCGGCGGCACCTTCGCAGATACGCAGTATTTT. The encoded protein is CASSFGGTFADTQYF.

The gene calls are TRBV6-1 and TRBJ2-2, with 12 nucleotides matching TRBD1. Unmatched junction bases numbered 3, after V lost 4 bases and J lost 3 bases. This CDR3 has 16 residues. From germline, CDR1 is MNHNS and CDR2 SASEGT. The CDR3 nucleotides are TGTGCCAGCAGTGGGGGACAGGGGGCATACACCGGGGAGCTGTTTTTT. Protein sequence: CASSGGQGAYTGELFF.

This clone was observed a single time. The chain combines TRBV28 with TRBJ1-2; 11 bases match TRBD1. Germline trimming cut 4 bases from V and 8 bases from J; bases unmatched to any gene: 24. CDR3 length equals 20 residues. Germline CDR1 MDHEN, CDR2 SYDVKM. The CDR3 spells CASSSQRWDRGALPPGGYTF. CDR3 DNA: TGTGCCAGCAGTTCCCAGAGATGGGACAGGGGGGCTTTACCTCCAGGAGGCTACACCTTC.

This clone has only a few counts. V usage is TRBV30 and J usage is TRBJ1-2; TRBD1 might be the D (5 bases). Trimming took 0 bases from V and 3 from J, leaving 14 bases between them. The CDR3 has 15 amino acids. The V gene's germline CDR1 is GTSNPN and CDR2 SVGIG (reference sequence). The chain's CDR3 is CAWSVPWEGDYGYTF. CDR3 sequence (DNA): TGTGCCTGGAGTGTACCGTGGGAAGGGGACTATGGCTACACCTTC. Using reference TRBV30 and TRBJ1-2 for the parts outside the CDR3, the full variable domain is SQTIHQWPATLVQPVGSPLSLECTVEGTSNPNLYWYRQAAGRGLQLLFYSVGIGQISSEVPQNLSASRPQDRQFILSSKKLLLSDSGFYLCAWSVPWEGDYGYTFGSGTRLTVV.

The chain has TRBV7-9 and TRBJ2-7, with TRBD2 matching over 11 bases. Looked up from germline, CDR1 is SEHNR and CDR2 is FQNEAQ (reference sequence). The CDR3 contains 14 residues. V was pared by 3 bases and J by 4 bases, with 2 bases of the junction left unmatched. This CDR3 is CASSLASGGYEQYF. DNA for the CDR3: TGTGCCAGCAGCTTGGCTAGCGGGGGGTACGAGCAGTACTTC.

The gene calls are TRBV4-3 and TRBJ1-1; no definite D call. The CDR3 consists of 13 residues. The V end lost 5 bases, the J end lost 8 bases, and 15 bases lay between the germline ends. Germline loops: CDR1 LGHNA, CDR2 YSLEER. CDR3 amino acids: CASSSAASNEAFF. Here the CDR3 DNA reads TGCGCCAGCAGCAGCGCAGCAAGCAACGAAGCTTTCTTT.